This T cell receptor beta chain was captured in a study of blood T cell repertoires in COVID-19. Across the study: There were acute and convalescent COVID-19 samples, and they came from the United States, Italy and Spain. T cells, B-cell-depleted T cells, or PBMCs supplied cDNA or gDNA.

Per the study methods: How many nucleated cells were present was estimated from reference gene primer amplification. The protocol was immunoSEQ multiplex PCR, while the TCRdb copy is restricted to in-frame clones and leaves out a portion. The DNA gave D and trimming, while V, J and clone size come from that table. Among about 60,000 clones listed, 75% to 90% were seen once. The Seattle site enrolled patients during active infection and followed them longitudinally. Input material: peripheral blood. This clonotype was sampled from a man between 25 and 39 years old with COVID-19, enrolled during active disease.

CDR3 amino acids: CATSDFGAPSPNEQFF. As DNA, the CDR3 is TGTGCCACCAGTGATTTTGGGGCCCCATCCCCTAATGAGCAGTTCTTC. The V and J genes are TRBV24-1 and TRBJ2-1; possible D gene TRBD1, 5 bases. With 1 base removed from V and 7 bases from J, the gap between germline ends came to 16 bases. Per germline, CDR1 KGHDR and CDR2 SFDVKD. The CDR3 is 16 residues long.